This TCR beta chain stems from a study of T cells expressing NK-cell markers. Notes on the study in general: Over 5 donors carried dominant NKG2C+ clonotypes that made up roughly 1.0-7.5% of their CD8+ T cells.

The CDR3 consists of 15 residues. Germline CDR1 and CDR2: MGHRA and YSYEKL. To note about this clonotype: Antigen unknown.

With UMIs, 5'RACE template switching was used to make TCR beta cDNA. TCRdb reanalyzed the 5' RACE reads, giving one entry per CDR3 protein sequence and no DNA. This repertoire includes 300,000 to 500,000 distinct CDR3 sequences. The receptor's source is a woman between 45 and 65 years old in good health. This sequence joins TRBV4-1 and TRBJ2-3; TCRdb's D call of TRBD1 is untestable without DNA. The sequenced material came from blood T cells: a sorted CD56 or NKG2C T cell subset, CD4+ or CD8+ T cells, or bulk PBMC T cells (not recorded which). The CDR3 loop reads CASSQSQDRTDTQYF.